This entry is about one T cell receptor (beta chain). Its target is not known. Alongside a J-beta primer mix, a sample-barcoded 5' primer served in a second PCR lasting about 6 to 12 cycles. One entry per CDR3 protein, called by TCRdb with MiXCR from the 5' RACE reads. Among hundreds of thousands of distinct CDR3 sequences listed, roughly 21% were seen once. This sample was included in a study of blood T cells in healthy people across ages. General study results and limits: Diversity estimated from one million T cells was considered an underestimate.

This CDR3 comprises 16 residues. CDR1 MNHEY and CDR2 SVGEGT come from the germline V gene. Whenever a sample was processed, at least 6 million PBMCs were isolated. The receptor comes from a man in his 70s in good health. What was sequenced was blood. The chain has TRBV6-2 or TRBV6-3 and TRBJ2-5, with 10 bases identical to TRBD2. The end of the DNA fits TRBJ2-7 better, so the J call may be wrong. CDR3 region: CASSSYQREGSYEQYF. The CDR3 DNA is TGTGCCAGCAGTTCGTATCAGCGGGAGGGCTCCTACGAGCAGTACTTC.